This TCR beta chain was identified during a study of CD8 T cells in Susac syndrome. V was clipped by 0 bases and J by 8 bases, with 16 bases between them. The V gene's germline CDR1 is LGHNA and CDR2 YSLEER. The CDR3 runs to 15 residues. Random hexamers primed reverse transcription of about 0.45 to 1 ug RNA. A multiplex approach, immunoSEQ multiplex PCR, amplified TCR beta CDR3 across 54 Vbeta and 13 Jbeta. TCRdb reprocessed the immunoSEQ multiplex PCR reads via MiXCR and lists one record per CDR3 protein. The sample carries roughly 160,000 distinct CDR3 sequences, over 85% recorded once. This TCR was recovered from a human donor in good health. Source material: CD4+ T cells from PBMCs. The chain links TRBV4-3 to TRBJ1-2; D call uncertain. In nucleotides, the CDR3 is TGCGCCAGCAGCCAAGATTCCGGGCCTGGACGGGGCTACACCTTC. This gives the protein CASSQDSGPGRGYTF.